The 24 T cell receptor beta chains below all came from one sample that was sequenced in a study of T cells in Graves' hyperthyroidism and ophthalmopathy. TCR beta CDR3 sequences were amplified from RNA transcripts. A first-round RT-PCR of the TCR CDR3 used the HTBI primer set. TCRdb re-derived calls from the multiplex PCR reads in MiXCR, one entry per CDR3 protein. The sample shows some 340,000 distinct CDR3 sequences, around 15% of them seen only once. The sample consisted of blood. The origin of the receptors is a woman aged 40 to 50 with Graves' ophthalmopathy.

This clonotype was picked up many times. The rearrangement uses TRBV6-1 and TRBJ2-1, with 11 nucleotides matching TRBD2. There are 16 residues in the CDR3. Germline assignment: CDR1 MNHNS and CDR2 SASEGT. V lost 7 bases and J lost 5; bases outside the gene matches: 10. Here the CDR3 reads CASTAWGTSGNNEQFF. Written as DNA, the CDR3 is TGTGCCAGCACCGCCTGGGGGACTAGCGGCAACAATGAGCAGTTCTTC.

This clonotype has ten or more counts. The chain has TRBV20-1 and TRBJ1-4, with TRBD1 identical over 8 bases. With V trimmed by 1 base and J by 2 bases, 12 bases remained unmatched. CDR3 length: 18 residues. Germline V gene data show CDR1 as DFQATT and CDR2 as SNEGSKA (reference sequence). For the CDR3, the DNA is TGCAGTGCTAGAGGCTTTGGGCATGGACAGGGCACTAATGAAAAACTGTTTTTT. Protein sequence: CSARGFGHGQGTNEKLFF.

This clonotype was counted ten times or more. The CDR3 coding sequence is TGCAGTGCTACGACCCACACAGATACGCAGTATTTT. This translates into CSATTHTDTQYF. The chain couples TRBV20-1 to TRBJ2-3, with D uncertain. The CDR3 sequence is 12 residues long. Germline CDR1 reads DFQATT; CDR2 reads SNEGSKA (reference sequence). Trimming took 4 bases from V and 2 from J, leaving 7 bases between them.

This clonotype has only a few counts. CDR3 loop: CSARPPGQGASEQYF. In nucleotides, the CDR3 is TGCAGTGCTAGACCCCCGGGACAGGGGGCCTCCGAGCAGTACTTC. This rearrangement joins TRBV20-1 to TRBJ2-7, with 12 bases matching TRBD1. The CDR3 loop spans 15 amino acids. Germline V gives CDR1 DFQATT, CDR2 SNEGSKA (reference sequence). The V segment lost 2 bases and the J segment 6 bases; nucleotides outside the gene matches: 8.

This clonotype occurred a few times. The chain joins TRBV19 to TRBJ2-3; weak D call: TRBD2 (5 bases). Per the germline V gene, CDR1 is LNHDA and CDR2 is SQIVND (reference sequence). The CDR3 is 14 residues long. Trimming removed 3 bases from V and 2 bases from J, with 9 bases in between. The CDR3: CASSIGLSTDTQYF. CDR3 nucleotide sequence: TGTGCCAGTAGTATCGGACTCTCCACAGATACGCAGTATTTT. The variable domain in full, with the rest retrieved from reference TRBV19 and TRBJ2-3, is DGGITQSPKYLFRKEGQNVTLSCEQNLNHDAMYWYRQDPGQGLRLIYYSQIVNDFQKGDIAEGYSVSREKKESFPLTVTSAQKNPTAFYLCASSIGLSTDTQYFGPGTRLTVL.

This clonotype was detected only a few times. The chain couples TRBV7-9 to TRBJ2-1; D not resolved. CDR1 and CDR2 (germline): SEHNR, FQNEAQ (reference sequence). The CDR3 is 13 residues long. The V end lost 9 bases, the J end lost 8 bases, and 17 bases lay between the germline ends. The CDR3 sequence is CASSTFPGDEQFF. The DNA of the CDR3 is TGTGCCAGTTCGACCTTCCCAGGTGATGAGCAGTTCTTC.

The table lists this clonotype with many counts. The V gene is TRBV15, the J gene TRBJ1-5; no clear D. The CDR3 runs 13 residues. Per the germline V gene, CDR1 is LNHNV and CDR2 is YYDKDF (reference sequence). Trimming removed 6 bases at V and 2 bases at J, with 8 bases between. The CDR3, as DNA: TGTGCCACCAGTCGCGCGGGCAATCAGCCCCAGCATTTT. Its translation is CATSRAGNQPQHF.

This clonotype was picked up many times. The chain links TRBV10-2 to TRBJ2-7; 7 positions match TRBD2. CDR3 size: 17 residues. The trim removed 4 bases at V and 6 bases at J, leaving 18 bases unmatched. The germline V gene has CDR1 WSHSY and CDR2 SAAADI. CDR3 DNA: TGCGCCAGCAGTGTGAGTCCGGGGCCTGTTGGGGAGGGCGAGCAGTACTTC. Its protein product is CASSVSPGPVGEGEQYF.

This clonotype was seen ten or more times. The V call is TRBV7-2, the J call TRBJ2-1; the match to TRBD2 covers 11 bases. CDR1 and CDR2 (germline): SGHTA, FQGNSA. CDR3 length: 15 residues. V gave up 5 bases and J gave up 8 bases; unmatched junction bases: 8. CDR3 amino acids: CASSPLAGGLYEQFF. In DNA, the CDR3 is TGTGCCAGCAGCCCATTAGCGGGGGGGCTGTATGAGCAGTTCTTC.

This clonotype was counted only a few times. The J gene is TRBJ1-6, the V gene TRBV20-1, with 9 nucleotides matching TRBD1. The CDR3 consists of 15 residues. CDR1 and CDR2 from the germline V gene are DFQATT and SNEGSKA (reference sequence). V lost 6 bases and J lost 6; bases outside the gene matches: 9. Here the CDR3 reads CSAFPTGGFNSPLHF. The CDR3 DNA is TGCAGTGCCTTTCCGACAGGGGGATTTAATTCACCCCTCCACTTT.

This rearrangement joins TRBV5-1 to TRBJ1-1; no definite D call. The CDR3 contains 14 residues. The V and J ends lost 0 bases and 1 base respectively, with 7 bases between them. Per the germline V gene, CDR1 is SGHRS and CDR2 is YFSETQ. The CDR3 sequence is CASSLDGRNTEAFF. CDR3 in DNA: TGCGCCAGCAGCTTGGATGGACGGAACACTGAAGCTTTCTTT.

This clonotype appeared many times. The chain has TRBV5-1 and TRBJ2-7; possible D gene TRBD1, 5 bases. The germline V gene has CDR1 SGHRS and CDR2 YFSETQ. The CDR3 sequence is 13 residues long. V was cut by 0 bases and J by 3 bases, with 7 bases left in between. The CDR3 DNA sequence: TGCGCCAGCAGCTTGGGACAGTTCTACGAGCAGTACTTC. It encodes CASSLGQFYEQYF.

The table lists this clonotype with a few counts. This chain joins TRBV4-1 and TRBJ1-4; no clear D. The germline CDR1 and CDR2 sequences are MGHRA and YSYEKL. The V and J ends lost 8 bases and 8 bases respectively, with 6 bases between them. The length of the CDR3 is 10 residues. DNA of the CDR3: TGCGCCAGCCTGGGGGAAAAACTGTTTTTT. Its protein is CASLGEKLFF.

The V call is TRBV4-1, the J call TRBJ2-7; weak D call: TRBD2 (6 bases). The V end was cut by 1 base, the J end by 7 bases, with 14 bases between. The germline V gene encodes CDR1 MGHRA and CDR2 YSYEKL. The CDR3 runs to 14 residues. Here the CDR3 reads CASSQGAGFLEQYF. DNA of the CDR3: TGCGCCAGCAGCCAAGGGGCGGGATTTCTGGAGCAGTACTTC.

The chain is built from TRBV5-6 and TRBJ1-6, with TRBD1 identical over 7 bases. Trimming at V came to 6 bases and at J to 11 bases, leaving 14 bases not matched to a gene. Germline V lookup: CDR1 SGHDT, CDR2 YYEEEE. This CDR3 region has 15 residues. CDR3 nucleotides: TGTGCCAGCACCCACGGAGGGGGCGCCCCTCCACCCCTCCACTTT. Its protein product is CASTHGGGAPPPLHF.

Ten or more counts support this clonotype. The gene calls are TRBV6-1 and TRBJ2-1; the match to TRBD1 covers 7 bases. CDR3 length equals 14 residues. Unmatched junction bases numbered 5, after V lost 5 bases and J lost 4 bases. Germline V gene lookup returns CDR1 MNHNS and CDR2 SASEGT. As DNA, the CDR3 is TGTGCCAGCAGTTCGACAGGGCTATACAATGAGCAGTTCTTC. Protein: CASSSTGLYNEQFF.

This clonotype was counted ten times or more. The chain recombines TRBV15 with TRBJ2-1; D remains ambiguous. CDR3 length: 12 amino acids. V dropped 4 bases and J dropped 6 bases, with 7 bases sitting between them. Per germline, CDR1 LNHNV and CDR2 YYDKDF (reference sequence). This CDR3 is CATSTDLNEQFF. CDR3 sequence (DNA): TGTGCCACCAGCACAGACCTCAATGAGCAGTTCTTC. The variable domain in full, completed from reference TRBV15 and TRBJ2-1, reads DAMVIQNPRYQVTQFGKPVTLSCSQTLNHNVMYWYQQKSSQAPKLLFHYYDKDFNNEADTPDNFQSRRPNTSFCFLDIRSPGLGDTAMYLCATSTDLNEQFFGPGTRLTVL.

The rearrangement joins TRBV19 to TRBJ1-5; TRBD1 matches at 7 bases. V dropped 0 bases and J dropped 13; count of bases not matched to a gene: 3. The CDR3 consists of 12 residues. Per germline, CDR1 LNHDA and CDR2 SQIVND (reference sequence). The CDR3 DNA reads as TGTGCCAGTAGTATAGATCGGGGACAGCAGCATTTT. As protein: CASSIDRGQQHF.

This clonotype has ten or more counts. The V gene is TRBV11-2, the J gene TRBJ2-7; D tentatively fits TRBD1 or TRBD2 (5 bases each). The CDR3 length is 14 residues. The V end lost 1 base, the J end lost 2 bases, and 9 bases lay between the germline ends. The V gene's germline CDR1 is SGHAT and CDR2 FQNNGV. In DNA form, the CDR3 reads TGTGCCAGCAGCTTAGCCCCGGGACCCTACGAGCAGTACTTC. As protein: CASSLAPGPYEQYF.

This clonotype turned up a few times. The chain uses TRBV6-1 and TRBJ1-1, with D hard to call. Trimming removed 6 bases at V and 1 base at J, with 15 bases between. CDR1 and CDR2 from the germline V gene are MNHNS and SASEGT. The CDR3 is 15 amino acids. The CDR3 here is CASRDVGLGNTEAFF. The CDR3 DNA reads TGTGCCAGCAGGGACGTAGGACTGGGGAACACTGAAGCTTTCTTT.

This clonotype was observed many times. The chain links TRBV12-3 or TRBV12-4 to TRBJ2-1; D is possibly TRBD1 (6 bases). Trimming removed 5 bases from V and 7 bases from J, with 18 bases in between. CDR3 length: 15 amino acids. CDR3 nucleotide sequence: TGTGCCAGCAGTCGGGACAACGCGTTGGTTAATGAGCAGTTCTTC. This codes for CASSRDNALVNEQFF.

There are many counts of this clonotype. The rearrangement joins TRBV9 to TRBJ1-5; D is unresolved. This CDR3 is built from 16 residues. With 1 base removed from V and 5 bases from J, the gap between germline ends came to 16 bases. CDR1 is SGDLS, CDR2 YYNGEE, per germline. CDR3 in amino acids: CASSVPPEARDQPQHF. In DNA form, the CDR3 reads TGTGCCAGCAGCGTACCCCCCGAGGCCAGAGATCAGCCCCAGCATTTT. The full variable domain, in which reference TRBV9 and TRBJ1-5 provide the parts outside the CDR3, is DSGVTQTPKHLITATGQRVTLRCSPRSGDLSVYWYQQSLDQGLQFLIQYYNGEERAKGNILERFSAQQFPDLHSELNLSSLELGDSALYFCASSVPPEARDQPQHFGDGTRLSIL.

This clonotype was seen repeatedly, ten times or more. This chain connects TRBV20-1 to TRBJ2-3; D is ambiguous. The germline CDR1 and CDR2 sequences are DFQATT and SNEGSKA (reference sequence). This CDR3 region has 15 residues. Between the trimmed V and J ends, which lost 0 bases and 1 base, there was a span of 11 bases. In DNA form, the CDR3 reads TGCAGTGCTAGAGACCGGACCCGAGGCACAGATACGCAGTATTTT. Translating it yields CSARDRTRGTDTQYF.

J is TRBJ1-2 and V is TRBV15, with D unclear. CDR1 is LNHNV and CDR2 is YYDKDF in the germline V gene (reference sequence). This CDR3 has 16 amino acids. Trimming pared 0 bases from V and 7 bases from J, leaving 18 bases between. The CDR3 DNA sequence: TGTGCCACCAGCAGAGATTGGGGAACTAATTTTGTTGGCTACACCTTC. This translates into CATSRDWGTNFVGYTF.